A selection of T cell receptor beta chains follows, all from one sample in a study of OX40 agonist ivuxolimab in advanced cancers. TCRdb keeps only in-frame clones here, not all; method: immunoSEQ multiplex PCR. The sample lists about 98,000 clones, 85% to 95% occurring once. The material sequenced was CD4+ or CD8+ T cells sorted from blood, taken in a trial of the OX40 agonist ivuxolimab. All receptors come from an adult with an advanced solid tumor such as melanoma, head and neck, liver or kidney cancer. Each CDR3 is given with its conserved first and last residue. Each record gives: clone size, J gene, V gene, D gene, CDR3 DNA, CDR3 protein. A D gene is named only where the DNA matches it firmly. Rows may omit the clone size; those that give it use once, few, many or a size class.

.	TRBJ1-5	TRBV30	TRBD1	TGTGCCTGGAGCGGTGGGACAGATAGCAATCAGCCCCAGCATTTT	CAWSGGTDSNQPQHF
.	TRBJ1-2	TRBV5-1	TRBD1	TGCGCCAGCAGCTTGGTAGGACAGGGGGCGCCTAGCTATGGCTACACCTTC	CASSLVGQGAPSYGYTF
.	TRBJ1-2	TRBV27	TRBD1	TGTGCCAGCAGGATCAACCGGGACAGTGGATGGAACTATGGCTACACCTTC	CASRINRDSGWNYGYTF
.	TRBJ2-1	TRBV7-3	.	TGTGCCAGCAGCCGCGCCGGGGGCGCGACGGAGCAGTTCTTC	CASSRAGGATEQFF
.	TRBJ1-2	TRBV7-9	.	TGTGCCAGCAGCTCCCCCGAGGATCTTAGCTATGGCTACACCTTC	CASSSPEDLSYGYTF
.	TRBJ1-2	TRBV10-3	.	TGTGCCATCAGGGGGGACGGGGACTATGGCTACACCTTC	CAIRGDGDYGYTF
.	TRBJ2-2	TRBV12-5	.	TGTGCTAGTGGTTTGGACACCGGGGAGCTGTTTTTT	CASGLDTGELFF
.	TRBJ2-1	TRBV9	.	TGTGCCAGCAGCGTAGTCTCCATAGCGGAGTCCTACAATGAGCAGTTCTTC	CASSVVSIAESYNEQFF
.	TRBJ2-5	TRBV18	TRBD2	TGTGCCAGCTCACCGTCGGGGGGCCAAGAGACCCAGTACTTC	CASSPSGGQETQYF
.	TRBJ2-2	TRBV4-2	.	TGTGCCAGCAGCCAAGGTGGGGACACCGGGGAGCTGTTTTTT	CASSQGGDTGELFF
.	TRBJ2-5	TRBV5-8	.	TGTGCCAGCAGCTTGGGGGAGGCAGGGGGCCAAGAGACCCAGTACTTC	CASSLGEAGGQETQYF
.	TRBJ1-6	TRBV14	TRBD1	TGTGCCAGCAGCCAAGGAGGACCGGGACAGGGTGCTTCACCCCTCCACTTT	CASSQGGPGQGASPLHF
.	TRBJ1-5	TRBV6-6	.	TGTGCCAGCAGTTCTCGATTTGGCCAGCCCCAGCATTTT	CASSSRFGQPQHF
.	TRBJ2-5	TRBV2	.	TGTGCCAGCAGTGTTCAGGGTATAGAGACCCAGTACTTC	CASSVQGIETQYF
.	TRBJ2-5	TRBV15	.	TGTGCCACCAGCACCCAGCCCCGCTCAGAGACCCAGTACTTC	CATSTQPRSETQYF
.	TRBJ1-4	TRBV28	.	TGTGCCAGCAGTTTATATCCGGGGTTGCGGGAAAAACTGTTTTTT	CASSLYPGLREKLFF
.	TRBJ1-4	TRBV29-1	.	TGCAGCGTTGGTGCCAGGGGTTTAGAAAAACTGTTTTTT	CSVGARGLEKLFF
.	TRBJ2-1	TRBV12-2	.	TGTGCAAGTCGCCGGACTTGCAGGGTAGGATACAATGAGCAGTTCTTC	CASRRTCRVGYNEQFF
.	TRBJ1-5	TRBV30	.	TGTGCCTGGAGTACTGGGACTGGGAATCAGCCCCAGCATTTT	CAWSTGTGNQPQHF
.	TRBJ2-3	TRBV18	.	TGTGCCAGCTCACGTAGCACAGATACGCAGTATTTT	CASSRSTDTQYF
.	TRBJ2-1	TRBV28	.	TGTGCCAGCAGCTTGGTCGGCTCCTACAATGAGCAGTTCTTC	CASSLVGSYNEQFF
.	TRBJ1-1	TRBV19	.	TGTGCCAGTAGTACTCGGGGGGGAACTGAAGCTTTCTTT	CASSTRGGTEAFF
.	TRBJ1-2	TRBV30	.	TGTGCCTGGAGTGTAGATGGGGGAGTAAAAGGCTATGGCTACACCTTC	CAWSVDGGVKGYGYTF
.	TRBJ1-1	TRBV5-1	.	TGCGCCAGCGGAGGACTGACTATGAACACTGAAGCTTTCTTT	CASGGLTMNTEAFF
once	TRBJ2-7	TRBV29-1	TRBD1	TGCAGCGTTAACCGACAGGGGGGTTACGAGCAGTACTTC	CSVNRQGGYEQYF
.	TRBJ1-3	TRBV30	.	TGTGCCTGGAGCCTGAGGGGCCCTGGAAACACCATATATTTT	CAWSLRGPGNTIYF
.	TRBJ1-2	TRBV5-4	.	TGTGCCAGCCTATTATGGGGTGCCTATGGCTACACCTTC	CASLLWGAYGYTF
.	TRBJ2-2	TRBV5-1	.	TGCGCCAGCAGCTTGCCACCGGGACGCAACACCGGGGAGCTGTTTTTT	CASSLPPGRNTGELFF
.	TRBJ2-7	TRBV30	.	TGTGCCTGGATTCGTGTTATACCCTACGAGCAGTACTTC	CAWIRVIPYEQYF
.	TRBJ1-2	TRBV28	.	TGTGCCAGCAAGCAGGGCGGCTATGGCTACACCTTC	CASKQGGYGYTF
few	TRBJ1-2	TRBV7-9	.	TGTGCCAGCAGCTCGCTGGACAGACGAACGGTTGGCTACACCTTC	CASSSLDRRTVGYTF
.	TRBJ1-5	TRBV2	.	TGTGCCAGCAGTGAAACCGTCCGAGATCAGCCCCAGCATTTT	CASSETVRDQPQHF
.	TRBJ1-5	TRBV30	TRBD1	TGTGCCTGGAGTTTGGGGACAGGCGGGGGATATCAGCCCCAGCATTTT	CAWSLGTGGGYQPQHF
.	TRBJ2-1	TRBV19	TRBD1	TGTGCCAGTAGCCACAGGGGTCGAGACAATGAGCAGTTCTTC	CASSHRGRDNEQFF
.	TRBJ1-1	TRBV27	.	TGTGCCAGCAGTCCATCGGGGGCGGGCACTGAAGCTTTCTTT	CASSPSGAGTEAFF